A single sample is the source of the 20 T cell receptor beta chains below, sequenced in a study of post-analysis software for immune sequencing data. The study's findings and limits: Roughly 5 TRBV segments, TRBV5-6, TRBV5-1 and TRBV20-1 among them, were found more frequent in patients than controls.

Built from TCR beta cDNA, the libraries had unique molecular identifiers in them. TCRdb reprocessed the PCR reads via MiXCR and lists one record per CDR3 protein. This repertoire shows a few hundred thousand distinct CDR3 sequences, 34% found once; its top ten account for 4.5% to 7.5%. Their specific antigens are unknown. Sequenced input: blood. Receptors originate from a girl aged 2-17 years with multiple sclerosis.

This clonotype was observed many times. The genes are TRBV29-1 and TRBJ1-2; possibly TRBD1 for D (6 bases). The CDR3 is 10 amino acids. V lost 7 bases to trimming and J lost 7 bases, with 10 bases between them. Looked up from germline, CDR1 is SQVTM and CDR2 is ANQGSEA. The CDR3 loop is CSAGGAGYTF. In DNA, the CDR3 is TGCAGCGCTGGGGGCGCTGGCTACACCTTC.

The chain recombines TRBV20-1 with TRBJ1-2, with 9 bases aligning to TRBD1. After removal of 1 base from V and 7 bases from J, the junction contained 19 bases not matched to a gene. The CDR3 has 18 amino acids. CDR1 is DFQATT, CDR2 SNEGSKA, per germline (reference sequence). The CDR3 coding sequence is TGCAGTGCTAGAGTGCCCCCGAGCAACAGGGGGCTCCCTGGTGGCTACACCTTC. Translated, it gives CSARVPPSNRGLPGGYTF.

For the CDR3, the DNA is TGTGCCAGCAGGGGAGGGCGGGGGGCCCGCACAGATACGCAGTATTTT. Translating it yields CASRGGRGARTDTQYF. V and J are TRBV11-2 and TRBJ2-3; 8 bases fit TRBD2. Germline CDR1 is SGHAT and CDR2 is FQNNGV. The CDR3 has 16 residues. The ends lost 6 bases at V and 1 base at J; junction bases unmatched: 9.

The chain couples TRBV2 to TRBJ2-5, with D perhaps being TRBD1 or TRBD2 (5 bases each). Trimming left V 2 bases short and J 10 bases short, with 14 bases between. Looked up from germline, CDR1 is SNHLY and CDR2 is FYNNEI. The CDR3 spans 13 residues. CDR3 nucleotide sequence: TGTGCCAGCAGTGAATTAGAAGGGGAGCTCCAGTACTTC. It is translated as CASSELEGELQYF.

V usage is TRBV7-9 and J usage is TRBJ2-1; the D gene could be TRBD1 or TRBD2 (5 bases each). V was cut by 1 base and J by 6 bases, with 16 bases left in between. Germline CDR1 SEHNR, CDR2 FQNEAQ (reference sequence). The CDR3 loop spans 16 amino acids. CDR3 coding DNA: TGTGCCAGCAGCTTAGATCTTCAAAGAGGGACCAATGAGCAGTTCTTC. Translation: CASSLDLQRGTNEQFF.

The J gene is TRBJ1-4, the V gene TRBV7-2, with a weak D call TRBD1 (5 bases). This CDR3 is built from 13 residues. V lost 3 bases to trimming and J lost 8 bases, with 10 bases between them. Germline-derived CDR1 and CDR2 are SGHTA and FQGNSA. The DNA of the CDR3 is TGTGCCAGCAGCTTTCGTGGGGGGGAAAAACTGTTTTTT. Its protein is CASSFRGGEKLFF.

The chain recombines TRBV24-1 with TRBJ1-2; D uncertain. The germline gives CDR1 KGHDR, CDR2 SFDVKD. The germline V and J ends were trimmed by 4 bases and 5 bases, with 10 bases remaining between them. This CDR3 region has 13 residues. CDR3 loop: CATSDPDGYGYTF. CDR3 sequence (DNA): TGTGCCACCAGTGACCCGGACGGTTATGGCTACACCTTC.

Only a few counts were recorded for this clonotype. The V gene is TRBV20-1, the J gene TRBJ1-6, with D hard to call. V gave up 5 bases and J gave up 14 bases, with 13 bases separating them. CDR1 and CDR2 from the germline V gene are DFQATT and SNEGSKA (reference sequence). The CDR3 contains 11 residues. The CDR3 bases are TGCAGTGCTCAAACATTAAAGGCCCTCCACTTT. It translates to CSAQTLKALHF.

This clonotype was seen only a few times. J is TRBJ1-2 and V is TRBV9; D might be TRBD1 (5 bases). V was cut by 4 bases and J by 2 bases, with 18 bases left in between. The CDR3 loop spans 16 amino acids. Looked up from germline, CDR1 is SGDLS and CDR2 is YYNGEE. The CDR3 region has the DNA TGTGCCAGCAGCCTACACGGGGACCTAATCAACTATGGCTACACCTTC. It translates to CASSLHGDLINYGYTF.

This clonotype was recorded at least ten times. The chain joins TRBV5-1 to TRBJ2-3; D call uncertain. CDR3 length: 14 residues. Trimming pared 0 bases from V and 2 bases from J, leaving 7 bases between. CDR1 and CDR2 from the germline V gene are SGHRS and YFSETQ. DNA for the CDR3: TGCGCCAGCAGCTTGGTGGGGTCCACAGATACGCAGTATTTT. Translating it yields CASSLVGSTDTQYF.

This clonotype appeared a few times. The chain carries TRBV12-3 or TRBV12-4 and TRBJ2-7; 12 bases fit TRBD1. V shed 5 bases and J 1 base; nucleotides not matched to a gene: 12. The CDR3 runs to 18 residues. CDR3 DNA sequence: TGTGCCAGCAGTCGGGACAGGGGGCGACCGTCTGGGTCCTACGAGCAGTACTTC. Translated: CASSRDRGRPSGSYEQYF.

V usage is TRBV6-2 or TRBV6-3 and J usage is TRBJ2-1, with D perhaps TRBD2 (5 bases). CDR3 size: 15 residues. The germline V and J ends were trimmed by 5 bases and 2 bases, with 13 bases remaining between them. Germline CDR1 is MNHEY and CDR2 is SVGEGT. The DNA of the CDR3 is TGTGCCAGCAGTCCTAGCCGTACTACCTACAATGAGCAGTTCTTC. Translated, it gives CASSPSRTTYNEQFF.

The sample holds a few counts of this clonotype. The chain uses TRBV6-2 or TRBV6-3 and TRBJ1-5; the D gene is possibly TRBD1 (5 bases). V lost 2 bases, J lost 6 bases, and 8 bases lay in between. Per the germline V gene, CDR1 is MNHEY and CDR2 is SVGEGT. The CDR3 totals 13 residues. The CDR3 DNA is TGTGCCAGCAGTTACCCGGGACCTCAGCCCCAGCATTTT. As protein: CASSYPGPQPQHF.

The chain links TRBV6-5 to TRBJ2-3, with a tentative D call TRBD2 (6 bases). The CDR3 contains 17 residues. Trimming took 2 bases from V and 2 from J, leaving 17 bases between them. Germline assignment: CDR1 MNHEY and CDR2 SVGAGI. The CDR3 reads CASSYSSSLADTDTQYF. CDR3 in DNA: TGTGCCAGCAGTTACAGCTCCTCCTTAGCGGACACAGATACGCAGTATTTT.

This clonotype occurred once. This chain uses TRBV5-1 with TRBJ2-6; 7 bases line up with TRBD1. The CDR3 runs 17 residues. The ends lost 5 bases at V and 0 bases at J; junction bases unmatched: 8. The germline V gene encodes CDR1 SGHRS and CDR2 YFSETQ. CDR3 nucleotides: TGCGCCAGCAGAGGGGGCCGGACAGGCTCTGGGGCCAACGTCCTGACTTTC. Amino acid sequence: CASRGGRTGSGANVLTF.

The chain couples TRBV5-1 to TRBJ1-1; possibly TRBD1 for D (5 bases). The CDR3 totals 17 residues. V was clipped by 4 bases and J by 0 bases, with 19 bases between them. From germline, CDR1 is SGHRS and CDR2 YFSETQ. As DNA, the CDR3 is TGCGCCAGCAGCGAGCGACCGGGGACGGCCATGAACACTGAAGCTTTCTTT. This translates into CASSERPGTAMNTEAFF.

This clonotype was detected only a few times. CDR3 in DNA: TGCGCCAGCAGTGAGGCGAAGCGGGGGCCCCCCCCAAGCACAGATACGCAGTATTTT. Translating gives CASSEAKRGPPPSTDTQYF. V is TRBV10-2 and J is TRBJ2-3, with 8 positions matching TRBD2. V trimming: 2 bases; J trimming: 0 bases; junction bases outside the gene matches: 13. The CDR3 sequence is 19 residues long. Germline CDR1 is WSHSY and CDR2 is SAAADI.

The rearrangement links TRBV6-5 to TRBJ2-1, with 7 bases matching TRBD2. Germline-derived CDR1 and CDR2 are MNHEY and SVGAGI. The CDR3 runs to 16 residues. J was trimmed by 6 bases and V by 6 bases; bases with no gene match: 14. The CDR3 sequence is CASSSPYGGSPNEQFF. The CDR3 DNA is TGTGCCAGCAGCTCCCCTTATGGCGGGAGTCCCAATGAGCAGTTCTTC.

To note about this clonotype: Germline is not matched at one junction end, which may reflect a read error. The V call is TRBV7-7, the J call TRBJ2-3; D not certain. This CDR3 spans 13 amino acids. Germline V gene sequence: CDR1 SSHAT, CDR2 FNYEAQ (reference sequence). The CDR3 nucleotides read TGTGCTAGCAGCTTGGGGTTCGCAGATACGCAGTATTTT. Its protein product is CASSLGFADTQYF.

The chain couples TRBV5-1 to TRBJ1-1; D is perhaps TRBD1 (6 bases). Germline V CDR1 and CDR2: SGHRS, YFSETQ. The CDR3 contains 15 residues. V was clipped by 0 bases and J by 2 bases, with 11 bases between them. The CDR3 nucleotides read TGCGCCAGCAGCTTGGAGGGGGGTATAAACACTGAAGCTTTCTTT. Amino acid sequence: CASSLEGGINTEAFF. Based on the CDR3 plus reference TRBV5-1 and TRBJ1-1, the full variable domain is KAGVTQTPRYLIKTRGQQVTLSCSPISGHRSVSWYQQTPGQGLQFLFEYFSETQRNKGNFPGRFSGRQFSNSRSEMNVSTLELGDSALYLCASSLEGGINTEAFFGQGTRLTVV.